The 24 T cell receptor beta chains reported below all come from one sample, sequenced in a study of T-cell memory formation after mild COVID-19. A single record per CDR3 protein comes from TCRdb applying MiXCR to the 5' RACE reads. The sample lists 350,000 to 450,000 distinct CDR3 sequences; 28% were seen once. Sequencing was performed on PBMCs or a T cell subset sorted from them (not recorded which). Receptor source: an adult woman who had mild COVID-19 (a few samples of this study predate the infection). Cell type and time point are not known.

This clonotype was seen only a few times. The chain couples TRBV24-1 to TRBJ1-2; D gene ambiguous. Trimming removed 2 bases from V and 8 bases from J, with 11 bases in between. The CDR3 runs to 13 residues. Per germline, CDR1 KGHDR and CDR2 SFDVKD. For the CDR3, the DNA is TGTGCCACCAGTGATTCGGGCCTCTACGGCTACACCTTC. Its translation: CATSDSGLYGYTF.

The chain is built from TRBV5-1 and TRBJ2-3; TRBD2 matches 10 bases. V shed 1 base and J 1 base; nucleotides not matched to a gene: 3. The CDR3 is 16 amino acids. Germline CDR1 reads SGHRS; CDR2 reads YFSETQ. The DNA for the CDR3 is TGCGCCAGCAGCTTGACGGGGACTAGCGGCACAGATACGCAGTATTTT. Translated: CASSLTGTSGTDTQYF.

This clonotype was recorded a few times. The rearrangement joins TRBV24-1 to TRBJ2-5; perhaps TRBD2 as D (5 bases). Germline V gene lookup returns CDR1 KGHDR and CDR2 SFDVKD. Trimming cost V 2 bases and J 7 bases, with 13 bases left between them. The CDR3 has 14 residues. CDR3 coding DNA: TGTGCCACCAGTGATTCGGGAATGTCGGGGACCCAGTACTTC. It specifies CATSDSGMSGTQYF.

This chain uses TRBV7-3 with TRBJ1-1, with D unclear. Germline V gene data show CDR1 as SGHTA and CDR2 as FQGTGA. This CDR3 is 15 amino acids long. V lost 4 bases to trimming and J lost 3 bases, with 15 bases between them. CDR3 DNA sequence: TGTGCCAGCAGCTCCTCCCAGGATGGGGACACTGAAGCTTTCTTT. Its translation: CASSSSQDGDTEAFF. Looking up the rest from reference TRBV7-3 and TRBJ1-1 gives the full variable domain: GAGVSQTPSNKVTEKGKYVELRCDPISGHTALYWYRQSLGQGPEFLIYFQGTGAADDSGLPNDRFFAVRPEGSVSTLKIQRTERGDSAVYLCASSSSQDGDTEAFFGQGTRLTVV.

The V and J genes are TRBV20-1 and TRBJ2-3; 11 bases fit TRBD2. V dropped 1 base and J dropped 3; count of bases not matched to a gene: 6. The CDR3 runs to 16 residues. CDR1 and CDR2 from the germline V gene are DFQATT and SNEGSKA (reference sequence). DNA of the CDR3: TGCAGTGCTAGAGCGTTACTAGCGGGAGAGACAGATACGCAGTATTTT. This codes for CSARALLAGETDTQYF.

The chain couples TRBV20-1 to TRBJ2-5; 8 bases align to TRBD1. J gave up 4 bases and V 0 bases, and 4 bases lay outside the gene matches. The CDR3 sequence is 14 residues long. CDR1 and CDR2 (germline): DFQATT, SNEGSKA (reference sequence). CDR3 protein: CSARDIDRGETQYF. DNA of the CDR3: TGCAGTGCTAGAGACATTGACAGGGGAGAGACCCAGTACTTC.

The rearrangement joins TRBV5-1 to TRBJ1-1; D perhaps matches TRBD1 (5 bases). CDR1 and CDR2 from the germline V gene are SGHRS and YFSETQ. Trimming removed 2 bases from V and 5 bases from J, with 10 bases in between. This CDR3 region has 13 residues. The CDR3 loop is CASSLGVGTEAFF. The CDR3, as DNA: TGCGCCAGCAGCTTAGGGGTTGGTACTGAAGCTTTCTTT.

This clonotype occurred a few times. The chain carries TRBV2 and TRBJ2-3; 9 nucleotides match TRBD2. This CDR3 contains 18 residues. Trimming cost V 0 bases and J 3 bases; bases outside gene matches: 10. CDR1 is SNHLY and CDR2 is FYNNEI in the germline V gene. CDR3 protein: CASSEAGTNLAGTDTQYF. The CDR3 nucleotides are TGTGCCAGCAGTGAAGCCGGGACTAACCTAGCGGGAACAGATACGCAGTATTTT.

The gene calls are TRBV15 and TRBJ2-7; no definite D call. Between the trimmed V and J ends, which lost 0 bases and 9 bases, there was a span of 15 bases. This CDR3 region has 14 residues. The germline V gene has CDR1 LNHNV and CDR2 YYDKDF (reference sequence). In DNA form, the CDR3 reads TGTGCCACCAGCAGAGATCTCTTAGGTCCAGGGCAGTACTTC. It is translated as CATSRDLLGPGQYF.

A few counts support this clonotype. The V call is TRBV6-2 or TRBV6-3, the J call TRBJ2-7; D not certain. V lost 6 bases and J 3 bases, leaving 15 bases between the germline ends. There are 14 residues in the CDR3. CDR1 and CDR2 from the germline V gene are MNHEY and SVGEGT. The CDR3 bases are TGTGCCAGCAGCAAATACTCGATGGGCTACGAGCAGTACTTC. Amino acids: CASSKYSMGYEQYF.

This clonotype has just a few counts. The V and J genes are TRBV12-3 or TRBV12-4 and TRBJ2-4; D might be TRBD2 (5 bases). CDR3 length equals 15 residues. Trimming left V 3 bases short and J 0 bases short, with 9 bases between. The CDR3 DNA follows: TGTGCCAGCAGTTTTGGGAGTTTAGCCAAAAACATTCAGTACTTC. Protein sequence: CASSFGSLAKNIQYF.

This clonotype was seen more than once but under ten times. The rearrangement uses TRBV7-6 and TRBJ2-7; 9 nucleotides line up with TRBD1. The CDR3 loop spans 16 amino acids. J was trimmed by 3 bases and V by 5 bases; bases with no gene match: 11. Germline CDR1 and CDR2: SGHVS and FNYEAQ. The CDR3 DNA is TGTGCCAGCAGCACGGACAGGGGTACTATGTTCTACGAGCAGTACTTC. Protein sequence: CASSTDRGTMFYEQYF. Combining the CDR3 with reference TRBV7-6 and TRBJ2-7 gives the whole variable domain GAGVSQSPRYKVTKRGQDVALRCDPISGHVSLYWYRQALGQGPEFLTYFNYEAQQDKSGLPNDRFSAERPEGSISTLTIQRTEQRDSAMYRCASSTDRGTMFYEQYFGPGTRLTVT.

V is TRBV12-3 or TRBV12-4 and J is TRBJ2-7; D possibly corresponds to TRBD2 (6 bases). Trimming stripped 7 bases from V and 6 bases from J, with 16 bases between. The CDR3 is 13 residues long. For the CDR3, the DNA is TGTGCCAGCACCTCCGGGGGAATGGTCGAGCAGTACTTC. Its protein product is CASTSGGMVEQYF.

This clonotype appeared many times. This sequence joins TRBV9 and TRBJ1-6; 7 nucleotides agree with TRBD1. With 4 bases clipped from V and 6 bases from J, the junction kept 7 bases outside the gene matches. The CDR3 runs to 15 residues. From germline, CDR1 is SGDLS and CDR2 YYNGEE. For the CDR3, the DNA is TGTGCCAGCAGCCCCATGACAGGGAGTAATTCACCCCTCCACTTT. Its translation: CASSPMTGSNSPLHF.

In nucleotides, the CDR3 is TGTGCCAGCAGCCCTGGACTAGCGGTTGGGGATACGCAGTATTTT. Translating it yields CASSPGLAVGDTQYF. This chain links TRBV7-3 with TRBJ2-3; 10 bases are shared with TRBD2. Germline CDR1 reads SGHTA; CDR2 reads FQGTGA. Trimming removed 5 bases from V and 6 bases from J; junction bases left unmatched: 8. This CDR3 is 15 amino acids long.

The chain joins TRBV20-1 to TRBJ2-7, with D perhaps matching TRBD2 (5 bases). Looked up from germline, CDR1 is DFQATT and CDR2 is SNEGSKA (reference sequence). The CDR3 covers 14 residues. The ends were cut back, 0 bases at V and 4 bases at J, with 13 bases in the middle. The CDR3 nucleotides are TGCAGTGCTAGAGAGACCCTGGGGAGTTACGAGCAGTACTTC. Its translation: CSARETLGSYEQYF.

The V call is TRBV9, the J call TRBJ2-7; D may match TRBD1 or TRBD2 (5 bases each). V lost 0 bases, J lost 0 bases, and 10 bases lay in between. There are 15 residues in the CDR3. CDR1 SGDLS and CDR2 YYNGEE come from the germline V gene. The CDR3 loop reads CASSVAPGPSYEQYF. CDR3 nucleotide sequence: TGTGCCAGCAGCGTAGCACCGGGGCCCTCCTACGAGCAGTACTTC.

V and J are TRBV5-4 and TRBJ2-1; D is perhaps TRBD1 or TRBD2 (5 bases each). Between the trimmed V and J ends, which lost 4 bases and 5 bases, there was a span of 13 bases. The CDR3 runs 14 residues. Germline V gene lookup returns CDR1 SGHNT and CDR2 YYREEE (reference sequence). The CDR3 reads CASSPGTDDNEQFF. In DNA form, the CDR3 reads TGTGCCAGCAGCCCAGGGACCGACGACAATGAGCAGTTCTTC.

The chain combines TRBV12-3 or TRBV12-4 with TRBJ1-6; TRBD1 is a possible D gene (5 bases). This CDR3 comprises 15 residues. The V and J ends lost 5 bases and 9 bases respectively, with 17 bases between them. The CDR3 protein is CASSTTLGGRSPLHF. The CDR3 DNA is TGTGCCAGCAGTACAACTCTGGGGGGTCGTTCACCCCTCCACTTT.

The chain uses TRBV7-2 and TRBJ1-6, with TRBD1 as a possible D gene (6 bases). In germline, CDR1 is SGHTA, CDR2 FQGNSA. V lost 0 bases to trimming and J lost 7 bases, with 7 bases between them. The CDR3 is 14 amino acids. This CDR3 reads CASSLADRNSPLHF. The DNA for the CDR3 is TGTGCCAGCAGCTTAGCGGACAGAAATTCACCCCTCCACTTT.

V and J are TRBV20-1 and TRBJ1-5; no firm D call. This CDR3 contains 17 residues. V shed 6 bases and J shed 2 bases, with 23 bases lying between them. Germline assignment: CDR1 DFQATT and CDR2 SNEGSKA (reference sequence). The CDR3 reads CSAETSISSRGNQPQHF. CDR3 sequence (DNA): TGCAGTGCCGAAACATCCATATCAAGTAGGGGCAATCAGCCCCAGCATTTT.

The CDR3 spells CASSISTSDPWQYF. Here the CDR3 DNA reads TGTGCCAGTAGTATAAGTACCTCGGACCCCTGGCAGTATTTT. The genes are TRBV19 and TRBJ2-3; D is uncertain. The CDR3 covers 14 residues. Trimming pared 2 bases from V and 11 bases from J, leaving 17 bases between. From germline, CDR1 is LNHDA and CDR2 SQIVND (reference sequence).

The chain has TRBV18 and TRBJ1-2; 7 bases map to TRBD1. The CDR3 has 13 amino acids. J was trimmed by 2 bases and V by 5 bases; bases with no gene match: 2. Germline V gives CDR1 KGHSH, CDR2 LQKENI. In DNA form, the CDR3 reads TGTGCCAGCTCAAGGGACAGCAACTATGGCTACACCTTC. It yields the protein CASSRDSNYGYTF.

CDR3 DNA sequence: TGCGCCAGCAGCTACGACAGGGGACAGAATGAAAAACTGTTTTTT. Translation gives CASSYDRGQNEKLFF. This chain links TRBV5-1 with TRBJ1-4, with 8 bases that match TRBD1. Germline V lookup: CDR1 SGHRS, CDR2 YFSETQ. V dropped 3 bases and J dropped 5; count of bases not matched to a gene: 6. This CDR3 comprises 15 residues.